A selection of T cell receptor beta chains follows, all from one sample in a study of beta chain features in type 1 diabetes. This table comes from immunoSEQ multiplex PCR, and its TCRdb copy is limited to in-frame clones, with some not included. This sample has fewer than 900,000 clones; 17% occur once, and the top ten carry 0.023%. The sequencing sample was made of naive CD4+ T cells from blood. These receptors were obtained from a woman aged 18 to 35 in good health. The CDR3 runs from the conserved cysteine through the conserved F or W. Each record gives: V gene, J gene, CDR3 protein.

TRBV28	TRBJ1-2	CASTQAGYNYGYTF
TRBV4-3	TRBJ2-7	CASSQDLASYEQYF
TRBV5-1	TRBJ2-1	CASSKVVSSYNEQFF
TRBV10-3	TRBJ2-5	CAISEGPGIQETQYF
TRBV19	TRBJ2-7	CASSPGQSRSYEQYF
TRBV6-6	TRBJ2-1	CASSYSATAYNNEQFF
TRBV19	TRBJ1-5	CASSMRTRAANQPQHF
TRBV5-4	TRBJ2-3	CASSSRQDSGGTDTQYF
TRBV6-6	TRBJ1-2	CASSYSGGDGYTF
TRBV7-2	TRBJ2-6	CASSWGLTGANVLTF
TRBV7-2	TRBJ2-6	CASSLYRRSSGANVLTF
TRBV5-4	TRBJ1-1	CASSRTGRETEAFF
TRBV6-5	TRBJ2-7	CASSTLAGKSYEQYF
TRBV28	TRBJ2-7	CASSSGGRYEQYF
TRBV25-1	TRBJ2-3	CASSERGETNTQYF
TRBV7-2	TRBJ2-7	CASSQRTPVLEQYF
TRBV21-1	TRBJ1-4	CASSNWHSTNEKLFF
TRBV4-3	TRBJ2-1	CASSQGGGRAYNEQFF
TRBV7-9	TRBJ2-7	CASSGGLAGVPYEQYF
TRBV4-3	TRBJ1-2	CASSQPQQGPDGYTF
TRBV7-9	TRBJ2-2	CASSLGQAGAGELFF
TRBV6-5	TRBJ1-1	CASSFQGAISGEAFF
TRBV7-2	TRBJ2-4	CASSLVRAKNIQYF
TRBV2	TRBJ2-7	CASGWGNYEQYF
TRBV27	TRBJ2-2	CARLPLAGAGELFF
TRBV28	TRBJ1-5	CASSPTGLGNQPQHF
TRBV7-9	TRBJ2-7	CASSFGQAYEQYF
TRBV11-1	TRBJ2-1	CASSREGRFYNEQFF
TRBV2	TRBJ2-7	CASSEGSYEQYF
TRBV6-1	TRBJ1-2	CASSDRTGADYGYTF
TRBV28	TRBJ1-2	CASSAAGGGYGYTF
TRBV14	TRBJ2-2	CASSRLPEQKTGELFF
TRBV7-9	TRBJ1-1	CASSSRDSMNTEAFF
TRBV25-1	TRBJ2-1	CASSVSGLNSNEQFF
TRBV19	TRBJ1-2	CASRLQGSGGYTF
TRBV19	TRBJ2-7	CASSIAGQGSYEQYF
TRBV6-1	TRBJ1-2	CASSVTPGQGIYGYTF
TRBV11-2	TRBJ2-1	CASSSDTDYNEQFF
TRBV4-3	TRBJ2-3	CASSQDETSGAYTQYF
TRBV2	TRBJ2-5	CASSAQETQYF
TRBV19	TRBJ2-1	CASASLGEVVF
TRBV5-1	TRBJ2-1	CASSNLAGGPNEQFF
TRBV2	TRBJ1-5	CASRGDSQPQHF
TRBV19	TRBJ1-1	CASSIDLRTAQNTEAFF
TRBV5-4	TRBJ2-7	CASSIGQATYEQYF
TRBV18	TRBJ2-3	CAGSLDREADTQYF
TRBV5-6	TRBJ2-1	CASSTGTSGILWQFF
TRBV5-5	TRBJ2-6	CASRRDPSGANVLTF
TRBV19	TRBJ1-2	CASSMRQVGYTF
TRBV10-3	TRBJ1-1	CATRYGGNTEAFF
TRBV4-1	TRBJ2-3	CASSQTGGPPDTQYF
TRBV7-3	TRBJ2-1	CASSRPGLAGGRMFF
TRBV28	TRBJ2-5	CASSRVGQAGETQYF
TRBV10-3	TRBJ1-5	CATKGGVGTQPQHF